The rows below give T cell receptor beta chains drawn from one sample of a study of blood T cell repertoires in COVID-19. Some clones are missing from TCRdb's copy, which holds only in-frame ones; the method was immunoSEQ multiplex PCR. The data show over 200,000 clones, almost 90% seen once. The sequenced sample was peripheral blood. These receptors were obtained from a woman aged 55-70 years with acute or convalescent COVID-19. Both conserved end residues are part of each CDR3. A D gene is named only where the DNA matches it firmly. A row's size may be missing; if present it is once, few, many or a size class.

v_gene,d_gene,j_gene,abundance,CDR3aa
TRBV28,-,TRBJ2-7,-,CAARSSYEQYF
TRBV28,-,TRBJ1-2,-,CASSLQASYGYTF
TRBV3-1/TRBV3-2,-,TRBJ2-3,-,CASSQEHHPTDTQYF
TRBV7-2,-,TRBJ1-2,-,CASRARGGYGYTF
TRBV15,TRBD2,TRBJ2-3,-,CATSSGLAGGFYTQYF
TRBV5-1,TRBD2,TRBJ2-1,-,CASRPGTSGRAYSYNEQFF
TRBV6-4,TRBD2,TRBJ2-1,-,CASSDSGLAGADEQFF
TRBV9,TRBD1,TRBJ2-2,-,CASSTKRTGGDTGELFF
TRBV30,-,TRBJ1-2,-,CAWSVPPSNYGYTF
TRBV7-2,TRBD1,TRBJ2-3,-,CASSLEGTGVGDTQYF
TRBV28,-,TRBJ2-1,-,CASRSGTYNEQFF
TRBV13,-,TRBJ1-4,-,CASSRTGPLNEKLFF
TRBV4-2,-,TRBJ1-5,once,CASSQDAGGNQPQHF
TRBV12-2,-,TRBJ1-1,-,CASRPNFPEGGAEAFF
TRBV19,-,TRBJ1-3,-,CASSPNGIGNTIYF
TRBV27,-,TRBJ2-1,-,CASSFPGQPYNEQFF
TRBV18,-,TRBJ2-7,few,CASSPSGAGVSYEQYF
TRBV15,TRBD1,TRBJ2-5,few,CATSTGEGTQYF
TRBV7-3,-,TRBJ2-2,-,CASSLMAGQNTGELFF
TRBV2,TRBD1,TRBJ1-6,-,CASSGGTGLSPLHF
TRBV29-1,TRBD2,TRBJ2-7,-,CSVEDRVGGTYEQYF
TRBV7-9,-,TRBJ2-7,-,CASSQLAYEQYF
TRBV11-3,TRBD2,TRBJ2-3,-,CASSLEGAGITDTQYF
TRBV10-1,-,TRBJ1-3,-,CASSEAGRGNTIYF
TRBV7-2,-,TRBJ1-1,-,CASSLTEVTEAFF
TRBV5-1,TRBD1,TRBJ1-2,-,CASSPTTGNYGYTF
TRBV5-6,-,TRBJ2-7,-,CASSLAHSYEQYF
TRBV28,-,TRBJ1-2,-,CASGEGRRAGYTF
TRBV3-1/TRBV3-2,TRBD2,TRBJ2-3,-,CASSQDKRGGTDTQYF
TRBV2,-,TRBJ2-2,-,CASSRRGSNTGELFF
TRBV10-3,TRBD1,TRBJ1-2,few,CAISPTGEKDYGYTF